This TCR beta chain comes out of a study of blood T cell repertoires in COVID-19. Across the study: The samples span acute and convalescent COVID-19 from the United States, Italy and Spain. T cells, B-cell-depleted T cells, or PBMCs supplied cDNA or gDNA.

Methods used by the authors: Using reference gene primer amplification, nucleated cell counts were estimated. Using immunoSEQ multiplex PCR, the repertoire was profiled, and TCRdb retains in-frame clones only, with some absent. The V and J calls and the clone size are those of that table, but D and trimming were determined from the DNA. Of about 170,000 clones listed, about nine tenths were seen once; the top ten hold about 4.8%. Sequenced material: peripheral blood. This receptor was obtained from a man younger than 45 with COVID-19, enrolled during active disease.

The CDR3: CAISTGLAGGIGEQFF. In DNA, the CDR3 is TGTGCCATCAGCACCGGACTAGCGGGGGGGATTGGAGAGCAGTTCTTC. V gene TRBV10-3 combines with J gene TRBJ2-1, with TRBD2 identical over 15 bases. This CDR3 is built from 16 residues. Looked up from germline, CDR1 is ENHRY and CDR2 is SYGVKD. Unmatched junction bases numbered 10, after V lost 6 bases and J lost 10 bases.